This TCR beta chain was found in a study of human T cells and chemical hapten exposure. Notes on the study in general: Significantly greater numbers of large CDR3 similarity clusters came from expanded TCRs than from controls.

MiXCR, run by TCRdb on the RACE reads, gives a single entry per CDR3 protein. The sample shows 84,000 or so distinct CDR3 sequences, about a tenth of them seen only once. The sample holds a few counts of this clonotype. Antigen unknown. As for time point: patch test 2, 6 weeks after DPC sensitization. The treatment is: therapeutic diphenylcyclopropenone sensitization with weekly scalp DPC. Sequenced here: whole blood, sampled in connection with sensitization to the hapten diphenylcyclopropenone (DPC). The receptor was derived from a woman in her twenties or thirties with alopecia areata. Some clones in this sample may be carry-over from other donors' samples.

This CDR3 reads CASGWTTGTGDTGELFF. The CDR3 DNA reads TGTGCTAGTGGTTGGACAACCGGGACAGGGGACACCGGGGAGCTGTTTTTT. The chain recombines TRBV12-5 with TRBJ2-2; 10 bases are a match to TRBD1. CDR3 size: 17 residues. J lost 3 bases, V lost 4 bases, and 8 bases had no gene match. From germline, CDR1 is LGHNT and CDR2 FRNRAP.